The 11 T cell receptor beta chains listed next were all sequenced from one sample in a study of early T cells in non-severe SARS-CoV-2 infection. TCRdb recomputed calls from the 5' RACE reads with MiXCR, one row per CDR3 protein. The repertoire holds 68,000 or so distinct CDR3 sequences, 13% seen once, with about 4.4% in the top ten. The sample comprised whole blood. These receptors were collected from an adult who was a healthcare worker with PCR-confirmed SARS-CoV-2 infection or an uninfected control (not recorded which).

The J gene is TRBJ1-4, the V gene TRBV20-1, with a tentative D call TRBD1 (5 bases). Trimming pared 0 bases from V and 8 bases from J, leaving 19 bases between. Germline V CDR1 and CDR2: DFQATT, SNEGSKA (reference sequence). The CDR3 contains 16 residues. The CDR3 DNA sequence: TGCAGTGCTAGAGATATGCGCATCGACAGAGGGGAAAAACTGTTTTTT. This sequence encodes CSARDMRIDRGEKLFF.

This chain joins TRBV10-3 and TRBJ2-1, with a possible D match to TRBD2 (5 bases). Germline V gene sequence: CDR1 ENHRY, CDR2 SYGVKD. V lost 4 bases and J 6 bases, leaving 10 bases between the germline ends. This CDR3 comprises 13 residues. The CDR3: CAISGPAGNEQFF. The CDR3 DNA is TGTGCCATCAGTGGCCCCGCGGGCAATGAGCAGTTCTTC.

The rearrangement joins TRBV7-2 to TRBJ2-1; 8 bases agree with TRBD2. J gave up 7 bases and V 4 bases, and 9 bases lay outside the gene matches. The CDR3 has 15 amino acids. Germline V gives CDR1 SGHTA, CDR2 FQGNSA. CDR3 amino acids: CASSSLRAGVNEQFF. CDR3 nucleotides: TGTGCCAGCAGCTCCCTACGAGCGGGGGTAAATGAGCAGTTCTTC.

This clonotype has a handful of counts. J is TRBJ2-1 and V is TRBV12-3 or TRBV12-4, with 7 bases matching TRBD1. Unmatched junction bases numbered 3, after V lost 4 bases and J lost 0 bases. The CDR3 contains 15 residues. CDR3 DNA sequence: TGTGCCAGCAGTTCCGGGACAGTCTCCTACAATGAGCAGTTCTTC. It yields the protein CASSSGTVSYNEQFF.

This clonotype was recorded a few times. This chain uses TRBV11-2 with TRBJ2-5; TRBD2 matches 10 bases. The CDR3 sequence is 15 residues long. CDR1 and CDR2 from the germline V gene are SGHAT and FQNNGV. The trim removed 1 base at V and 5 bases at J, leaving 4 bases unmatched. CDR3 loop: CASSLGGTSEETQYF. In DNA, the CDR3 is TGTGCCAGCAGCTTAGGAGGGACTAGCGAGGAGACCCAGTACTTC.

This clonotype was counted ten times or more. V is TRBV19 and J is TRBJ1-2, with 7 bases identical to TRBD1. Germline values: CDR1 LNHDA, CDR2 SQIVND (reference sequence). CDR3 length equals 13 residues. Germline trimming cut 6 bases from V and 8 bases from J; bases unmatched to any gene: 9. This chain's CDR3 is CASSEGQAPGYTF. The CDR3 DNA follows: TGTGCCAGTAGCGAAGGACAGGCGCCGGGCTACACCTTC.

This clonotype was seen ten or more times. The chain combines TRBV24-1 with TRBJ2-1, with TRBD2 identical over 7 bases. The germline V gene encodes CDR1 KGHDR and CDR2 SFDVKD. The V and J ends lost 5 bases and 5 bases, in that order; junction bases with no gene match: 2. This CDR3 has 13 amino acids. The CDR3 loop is CATSVAGDNEQFF. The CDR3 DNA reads TGTGCCACCAGTGTGGCGGGGGACAATGAGCAGTTCTTC.

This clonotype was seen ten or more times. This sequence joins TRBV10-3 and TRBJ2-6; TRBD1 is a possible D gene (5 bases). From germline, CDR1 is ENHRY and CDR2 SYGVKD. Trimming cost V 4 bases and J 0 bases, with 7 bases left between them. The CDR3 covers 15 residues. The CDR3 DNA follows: TGTGCCATCAGTGGCAGGGTCTCTGGGGCCAACGTCCTGACTTTC. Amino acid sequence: CAISGRVSGANVLTF.

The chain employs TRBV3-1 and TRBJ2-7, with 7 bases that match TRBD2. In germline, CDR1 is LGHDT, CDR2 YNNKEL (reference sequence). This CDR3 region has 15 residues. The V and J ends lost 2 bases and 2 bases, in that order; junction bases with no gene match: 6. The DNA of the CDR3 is TGTGCCAGCAGCCAATTCGGGGGGATTACCTACGAGCAGTACTTC. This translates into CASSQFGGITYEQYF.

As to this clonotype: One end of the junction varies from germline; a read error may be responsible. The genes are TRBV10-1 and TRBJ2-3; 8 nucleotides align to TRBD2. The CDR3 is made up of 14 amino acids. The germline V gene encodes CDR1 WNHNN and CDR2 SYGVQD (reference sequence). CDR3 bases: TGCGCCAGAAGTGCGGGGGGTATGACAGATACGCAGTATTTT. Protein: CARSAGGMTDTQYF.

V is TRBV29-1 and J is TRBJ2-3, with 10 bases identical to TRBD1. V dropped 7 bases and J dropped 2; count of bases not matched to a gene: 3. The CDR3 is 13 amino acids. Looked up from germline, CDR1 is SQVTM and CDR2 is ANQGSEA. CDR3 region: CSARQGATDTQYF. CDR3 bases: TGCAGCGCTCGACAGGGGGCCACAGATACGCAGTATTTT.